This T cell receptor beta chain was documented in a study of blood T cell repertoires in COVID-19. V was clipped by 6 bases and J by 4 bases, with 16 bases between them. CDR1 is SGHRS, CDR2 YFSETQ, per germline. The CDR3 consists of 14 residues. This clone was recorded a few times. Repertoires were generated with immunoSEQ multiplex PCR, while TCRdb's copy carries only in-frame clones and drops some. This table has 70,000 to 85,000 clones, around 80% appearing once. The chain is built from TRBV5-1 and TRBJ1-1, with TRBD1 as a possible D gene (5 bases). The sequence came from an elderly man with acute or convalescent COVID-19. The specimen was peripheral blood. The CDR3 loop is CASTPPGGTTEAFF. DNA for the CDR3: TGCGCCAGCACACCCCCTGGGGGGACCACTGAAGCTTTCTTT.